This record looks at one T cell receptor (beta chain) sequence and its context. This CDR3 is 16 amino acids long. CDR1 is LGHDT, CDR2 YNNKEL, per germline (reference sequence). Trimming cost V 5 bases and J 6 bases; bases outside gene matches: 6. Methods used by the authors: Using reference gene primer amplification, nucleated cell counts were estimated. Only in-frame clones appear in the TCRdb table, and some are missing; sequencing was by immunoSEQ multiplex PCR. That table is the source of V, J and clone size, and D and trimming were worked out from the DNA. The profile shows around 59,000 clones, 73% of them singletons. This record comes from a study of blood T cell repertoires in COVID-19. Study at large: The samples span acute and convalescent COVID-19 from the United States, Italy and Spain. In each case, the material was cDNA or gDNA derived from T cells, B-cell-depleted T cells, or PBMCs.

This clonotype was sampled from a woman between 50 and 59 years old with active or convalescent COVID-19. Source material: peripheral blood. This chain uses TRBV3-1 (or the pseudogene TRBV3-2) with TRBJ2-2; 13 bases align to TRBD2. CDR3 loop: CASSIGLAGVAGELFF. The CDR3 coding sequence is TGTGCCAGCAGCATTGGACTAGCGGGAGTGGCCGGGGAGCTGTTTTTT.